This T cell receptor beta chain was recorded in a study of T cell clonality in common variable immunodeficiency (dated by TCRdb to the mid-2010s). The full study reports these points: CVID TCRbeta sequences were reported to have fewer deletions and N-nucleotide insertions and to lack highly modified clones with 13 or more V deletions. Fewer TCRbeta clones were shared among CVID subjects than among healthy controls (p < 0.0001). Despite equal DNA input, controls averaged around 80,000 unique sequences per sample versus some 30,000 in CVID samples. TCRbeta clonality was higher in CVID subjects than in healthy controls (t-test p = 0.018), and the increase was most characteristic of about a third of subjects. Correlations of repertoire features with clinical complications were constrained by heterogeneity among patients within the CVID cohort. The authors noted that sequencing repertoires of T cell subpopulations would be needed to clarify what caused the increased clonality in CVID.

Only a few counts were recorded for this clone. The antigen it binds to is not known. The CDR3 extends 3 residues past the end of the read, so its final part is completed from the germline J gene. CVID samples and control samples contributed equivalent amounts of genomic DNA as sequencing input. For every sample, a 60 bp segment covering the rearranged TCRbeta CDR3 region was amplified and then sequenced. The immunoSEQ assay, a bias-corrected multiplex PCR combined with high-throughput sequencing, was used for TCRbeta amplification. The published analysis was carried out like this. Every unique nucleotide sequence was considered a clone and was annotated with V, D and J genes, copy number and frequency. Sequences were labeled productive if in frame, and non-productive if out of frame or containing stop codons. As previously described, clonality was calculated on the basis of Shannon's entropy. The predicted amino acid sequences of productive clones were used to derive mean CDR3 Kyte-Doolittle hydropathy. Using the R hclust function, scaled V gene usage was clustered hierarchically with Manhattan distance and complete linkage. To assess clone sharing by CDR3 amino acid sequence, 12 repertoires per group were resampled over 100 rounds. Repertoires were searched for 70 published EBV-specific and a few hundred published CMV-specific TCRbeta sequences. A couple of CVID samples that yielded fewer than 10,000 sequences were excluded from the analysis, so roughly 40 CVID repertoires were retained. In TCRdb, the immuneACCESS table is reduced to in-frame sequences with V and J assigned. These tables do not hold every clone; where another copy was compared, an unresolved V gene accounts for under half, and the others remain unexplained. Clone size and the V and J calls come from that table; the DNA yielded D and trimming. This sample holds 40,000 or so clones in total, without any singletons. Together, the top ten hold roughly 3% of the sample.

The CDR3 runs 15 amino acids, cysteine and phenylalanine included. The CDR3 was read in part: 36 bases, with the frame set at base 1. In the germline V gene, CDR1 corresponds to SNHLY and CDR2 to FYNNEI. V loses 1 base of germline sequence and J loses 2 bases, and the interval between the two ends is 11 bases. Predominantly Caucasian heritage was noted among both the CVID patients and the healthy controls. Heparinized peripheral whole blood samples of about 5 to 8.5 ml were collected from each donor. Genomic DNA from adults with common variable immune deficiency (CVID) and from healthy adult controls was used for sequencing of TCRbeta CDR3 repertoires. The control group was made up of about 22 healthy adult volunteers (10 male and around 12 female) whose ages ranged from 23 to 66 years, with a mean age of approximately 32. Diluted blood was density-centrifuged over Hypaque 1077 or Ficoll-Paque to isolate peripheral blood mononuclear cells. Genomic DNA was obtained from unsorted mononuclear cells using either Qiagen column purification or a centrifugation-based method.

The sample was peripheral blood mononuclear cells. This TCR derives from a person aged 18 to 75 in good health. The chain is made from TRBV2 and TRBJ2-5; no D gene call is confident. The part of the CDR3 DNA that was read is TGTGCCAGCAGTGAAGGTCTGTCAACACAAGAGACC. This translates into CASSEGLSTQET. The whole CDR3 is CASSEGLSTQETQYF.